The 21 T cell receptor beta chains below all came from one sample that was sequenced in a study of T-cell reconstitution after alpha-beta-depleted transplantation in children. The TCRbeta library was prepared with unique molecular identifiers. One entry per CDR3 protein, called by TCRdb with MiXCR from the PCR reads. Of over 150,000 distinct CDR3 sequences listed, approximately 7% are singletons. The material sequenced was PBMCs from the stem cell graft donor, taken from the stem cell graft. The receptors shown here come from a human donor who donated a stem cell graft to a child with Wiskott-Aldrich syndrome.

This clonotype was counted ten times or more. This chain joins TRBV20-1 and TRBJ2-7; D may be TRBD2 (6 bases). Germline V lookup: CDR1 DFQATT, CDR2 SNEGSKA (reference sequence). This CDR3 comprises 11 residues. V lost 5 bases, J lost 9 bases, and 14 bases lay in between. CDR3 in amino acids: CSALSGERQYF. Written as DNA, the CDR3 is TGCAGTGCTTTATCGGGGGAACGGCAGTACTTC.

The rearrangement joins TRBV3-1 to TRBJ1-3; TRBD1 might be the D (5 bases). V shed 2 bases and J shed 1 base, with 9 bases lying between them. CDR1 is LGHDT, CDR2 YNNKEL, per germline (reference sequence). The CDR3 totals 15 residues. The CDR3 sequence is CASSQNRISGNTIYF. The CDR3 coding sequence is TGTGCCAGCAGCCAAAACAGGATATCTGGAAACACCATATATTTT.

This clonotype came up many times. DNA of the CDR3: TGTGCCAGCAATCCCAAATCCAGGGTTTGGACTGAAGCTTTCTTT. It is translated as CASNPKSRVWTEAFF. The chain joins TRBV12-3 or TRBV12-4 to TRBJ1-1, with D possibly TRBD1 on 5 matching bases. The CDR3 loop spans 15 amino acids. V lost 7 bases and J lost 5, with 20 bases in between.

This clonotype was recorded a few times. V and J are TRBV18 and TRBJ2-7; 9 bases fit TRBD1. After removal of 4 bases from V and 2 bases from J, the junction contained 9 bases not matched to a gene. The CDR3 runs to 16 residues. Per germline, CDR1 KGHSH and CDR2 LQKENI. The CDR3 sequence: CASSRTGTGITYEQYF. In nucleotides, the CDR3 is TGTGCCAGCTCACGAACCGGGACAGGGATTACCTACGAGCAGTACTTC.

Many counts were recorded for this clonotype. The J gene is TRBJ2-5, the V gene TRBV7-2; 10 nucleotides agree with TRBD1. This CDR3 is 15 amino acids long. V shed 5 bases, J shed 5 bases, and the junction held 8 bases outside the gene matches. Germline V gives CDR1 SGHTA, CDR2 FQGNSA. The CDR3 bases are TGTGCCAGCAGCCAGGGGGACAGGGGTGGGGAGACCCAGTACTTC. Amino acid sequence: CASSQGDRGGETQYF.

This clonotype was seen only a few times. In nucleotides, the CDR3 is TGTGCCAGCAGTGAGACTGGTTTGAATAATCAGCCCCAGCATTTT. The encoded protein is CASSETGLNNQPQHF. The chain recombines TRBV2 with TRBJ1-5; no reliable D call. Trimming stripped 3 bases from V and 4 bases from J, with 13 bases between. Germline V gene sequence: CDR1 SNHLY, CDR2 FYNNEI. This CDR3 region has 15 residues.

The sample holds a few counts of this clonotype. This chain uses TRBV6-5 with TRBJ2-7; TRBD2 matches at 16 bases. Germline trimming cut 5 bases from V and 5 bases from J; bases unmatched to any gene: 9. This CDR3 is built from 17 residues. From germline, CDR1 is MNHEY and CDR2 SVGAGI. This CDR3 reads CASSLTGTSGRAHEQYF. The CDR3 region has the DNA TGTGCCAGCAGTCTCACCGGGACTAGCGGGAGGGCCCACGAGCAGTACTTC.

This clonotype was recorded many times. This chain uses TRBV7-2 with TRBJ1-5, with 9 positions matching TRBD1. There are 16 residues in the CDR3. With V trimmed by 4 bases and J by 5 bases, 9 bases remained unmatched. Per germline, CDR1 SGHTA and CDR2 FQGNSA. For the CDR3, the DNA is TGTGCCAGCAGCTCAACCGGGACAGGGTACGATCAGCCCCAGCATTTT. Translation: CASSSTGTGYDQPQHF.

This clonotype was detected many times. The V gene is TRBV28, the J gene TRBJ2-3, with TRBD1 matching 8 bases. The V and J ends lost 5 bases and 7 bases, in that order; junction bases with no gene match: 11. Germline-derived CDR1 and CDR2 are MDHEN and SYDVKM. CDR3 length: 15 residues. CDR3 nucleotides: TGTGCCAGCAGTCTCCGCCCCAGGGGGCAACATACGCAGTATTTT. As protein: CASSLRPRGQHTQYF. Drawing the rest from reference TRBV28 and TRBJ2-3, the complete variable domain is DVKVTQSSRYLVKRTGEKVFLECVQDMDHENMFWYRQDPGLGLRLIYFSYDVKMKEKGDIPEGYSVSREKKERFSLILESASTNQTSMYLCASSLRPRGQHTQYFGPGTRLTVL.

This clonotype was counted many times. V and J are TRBV6-5 and TRBJ2-1; 7 nucleotides match TRBD1. CDR1 and CDR2 from the germline V gene are MNHEY and SVGAGI. Losses at the gene ends were 10 bases for V and 0 bases for J; bases not matched to a gene: 18. CDR3 length equals 18 residues. The CDR3 DNA follows: TGTGCCACCTTGACAGGGAAGTGGGGACAAAGCTCCTACAATGAGCAGTTCTTC. Its protein is CATLTGKWGQSSYNEQFF.

There are many counts of this clonotype. J is TRBJ2-5 and V is TRBV5-1, with D hard to call. Trimming stripped 1 base from V and 4 bases from J, with 11 bases between. Germline loops: CDR1 SGHRS, CDR2 YFSETQ. The CDR3 length is 14 residues. For the CDR3, the DNA is TGCGCCAGCAGCTTGATGAGGAGATTAGAGACCCAGTACTTC. It specifies CASSLMRRLETQYF.

This clonotype showed up many times. The chain couples TRBV5-1 to TRBJ2-1, with TRBD1 as a possible D gene (6 bases). This CDR3 contains 13 residues. Germline V lookup: CDR1 SGHRS, CDR2 YFSETQ. Trimming cost V 4 bases and J 7 bases, with 12 bases left between them. The CDR3 region is CASSLAQGNEQFF. The CDR3 coding sequence is TGCGCCAGCAGCCTCGCACAGGGAAATGAGCAGTTCTTC. The full variable domain, its missing parts supplied by reference TRBV5-1 and TRBJ2-1, is KAGVTQTPRYLIKTRGQQVTLSCSPISGHRSVSWYQQTPGQGLQFLFEYFSETQRNKGNFPGRFSGRQFSNSRSEMNVSTLELGDSALYLCASSLAQGNEQFFGPGTRLTVL.

Many counts were recorded for this clonotype. The chain combines TRBV5-1 with TRBJ2-1, with 8 bases lining up with TRBD1. The CDR3 extends over 15 amino acids. Looked up from germline, CDR1 is SGHRS and CDR2 is YFSETQ. With 2 bases clipped from V and 5 bases from J, the junction kept 6 bases outside the gene matches. For the CDR3, the DNA is TGCGCCAGCAGCTTAGGGGACAGGCTGGACAATGAGCAGTTCTTC. Translated, it gives CASSLGDRLDNEQFF.

This clonotype was seen ten or more times. The rearrangement links TRBV3-1 to TRBJ1-1; D might be TRBD1 (5 bases). The CDR3 runs 13 residues. Germline V gene data show CDR1 as LGHDT and CDR2 as YNNKEL (reference sequence). The V end was cut by 4 bases, the J end by 4 bases, with 10 bases between. Here the CDR3 reads CASSLEGTTEAFF. CDR3 DNA sequence: TGTGCCAGCAGCCTCGAGGGGACCACTGAAGCTTTCTTT.

This clonotype was counted a few times. Here the CDR3 reads CASSSIGGVDTEAFF. CDR3 nucleotide sequence: TGTGCCAGCAGCTCTATAGGGGGGGTGGATACTGAAGCTTTCTTT. The rearrangement links TRBV7-8 to TRBJ1-1; D possibly corresponds to TRBD1 (6 bases). CDR1 is SGHVS and CDR2 is FQNEAQ in the germline V gene. V dropped 4 bases and J dropped 5 bases, with 17 bases sitting between them. The CDR3 has 15 residues.

This clonotype was observed at least ten times. V gene TRBV20-1 combines with J gene TRBJ1-5; the D is unclear. The CDR3 is 14 residues long. Germline lookup yields CDR1 DFQATT and CDR2 SNEGSKA (reference sequence). V was shortened by 6 bases and J by 4 bases, with 16 bases between the two germline ends. Here the CDR3 DNA reads TGCAGTGCCGCAAGGACCCAGGTTAATCAGCCCCAGCATTTT. Translating it yields CSAARTQVNQPQHF.

This clonotype was seen at least ten times. The chain recombines TRBV20-1 with TRBJ2-5; D gene ambiguous. CDR3 size: 14 residues. V lost 0 bases to trimming and J lost 1 base, with 9 bases between them. Germline CDR1 DFQATT, CDR2 SNEGSKA (reference sequence). As DNA, the CDR3 is TGCAGTGCTAGAGATTCCGGGTCCCAAGAGACCCAGTACTTC. Its protein product is CSARDSGSQETQYF.

The chain recombines TRBV29-1 with TRBJ2-7, with D possibly being TRBD2 (8 bases). The CDR3 runs 14 residues. V was shortened by 7 bases and J by 6 bases, with 22 bases between the two germline ends. The germline CDR1 and CDR2 sequences are SQVTM and ANQGSEA. CDR3 sequence reads: CSGGDSGRLGEQYF. Written as DNA, the CDR3 is TGCAGCGGCGGGGACAGCGGGAGACTAGGCGAGCAGTACTTC.

This clonotype was counted many times. This chain joins TRBV12-3 or TRBV12-4 and TRBJ1-5; the D gene is possibly TRBD1 (5 bases). Trimming pared 1 base from V and 7 bases from J, leaving 17 bases between. The CDR3 contains 16 residues. The CDR3: CASSLEGHKTGQPQHF. In DNA, the CDR3 is TGTGCCAGCAGTTTAGAAGGACACAAAACGGGGCAGCCCCAGCATTTT.

This clonotype was found many times. The genes are TRBV15 and TRBJ2-3; 13 nucleotides match TRBD2. This CDR3 spans 15 amino acids. The V gene end was trimmed by 5 bases and the J gene end by 5 bases; junction bases not matched to a gene: 4. Per the germline V gene, CDR1 is LNHNV and CDR2 is YYDKDF (reference sequence). CDR3 loop: CATSRRLAGGDTQYF. In DNA form, the CDR3 reads TGTGCCACCAGCCGCAGACTAGCGGGGGGAGATACGCAGTATTTT.

This clonotype was picked up many times. This sequence joins TRBV12-3 or TRBV12-4 and TRBJ1-5, with a possible D match to TRBD1 (6 bases). Between the trimmed V and J ends, which lost 6 bases and 6 bases, there was a span of 12 bases. The CDR3 consists of 13 residues. The CDR3 here is CASSNGGGQPQHF. CDR3 sequence (DNA): TGTGCCAGCAGCAACGGGGGCGGTCAGCCCCAGCATTTT.